The clone carrying this TCR beta chain appeared a single time. Data came from immunoSEQ multiplex PCR; TCRdb stores just in-frame clones and leaves some out. The sample lists several thousand clones, 71% occurring once. The data are from a study of sequential checkpoint blockade in melanoma. The treatment: randomized to nivolumab then ipilimumab (arm A) or the reverse (arm B). There are 18 residues in the CDR3. Germline V gene sequence: CDR1 SGDLS, CDR2 YYNGEE. V shed 3 bases and J 1 base; nucleotides not matched to a gene: 10. The V call is TRBV9, the J call TRBJ2-2; 9 bases map to TRBD2. The sample here was CD8+ T cells sorted from blood (inferred from file names), taken from a patient given nivolumab and ipilimumab in sequence. The clonotype comes from a human donor with melanoma. The CDR3 region has the DNA TGTGCCAGCAGCGCCCCACTCCTAGCGGGGAGGAACACCGGGGAGCTGTTTTTT. Its protein product is CASSAPLLAGRNTGELFF. Supplemented by reference TRBV9 and TRBJ2-2, the full variable domain reads DSGVTQTPKHLITATGQRVTLRCSPRSGDLSVYWYQQSLDQGLQFLIQYYNGEERAKGNILERFSAQQFPDLHSELNLSSLELGDSALYFCASSAPLLAGRNTGELFFGEGSRLTVL.